Following are 5 T cell receptor beta chains from one sample sequenced in a study of blood T cell repertoires in COVID-19. The data were produced by immunoSEQ multiplex PCR, yet TCRdb's version contains in-frame clones alone and is incomplete. The sample lists 98,000 or so clones; about 85% were seen once. Source material: peripheral blood. These receptors were obtained from a woman aged 70 to 79 with acute or convalescent COVID-19.

J is TRBJ2-5 and V is TRBV19; D is possibly TRBD2 (5 bases). Looked up from germline, CDR1 is LNHDA and CDR2 is SQIVND (reference sequence). This CDR3 spans 15 amino acids. With 6 bases removed from V and 2 bases from J, the gap between germline ends came to 16 bases. CDR3 sequence reads: CASRPPGAAQETQYF. The CDR3 nucleotides are TGTGCCAGTAGACCCCCAGGAGCGGCTCAAGAGACCCAGTACTTC.

This clone was recorded only once. This chain uses TRBV10-3 with TRBJ1-5; D is undetermined. V lost 2 bases and J lost 5, with 7 bases in between. Germline V gene data show CDR1 as ENHRY and CDR2 as SYGVKD. This CDR3 contains 13 residues. The CDR3 DNA sequence: TGTGCCATCAGTGAGGAGAGGGATCAGCCCCAGCATTTT. Protein: CAISEERDQPQHF.

This rearrangement joins TRBV2 to TRBJ1-1, with 7 bases lining up with TRBD1. The junction had 4 bases not matched to a gene; V was cut back by 2 bases and J by 1 base. Germline assignment: CDR1 SNHLY and CDR2 FYNNEI. This CDR3 comprises 15 residues. CDR3 DNA: TGTGCCAGCAGTGAAATTACAGGGGCGAACACTGAAGCTTTCTTT. Protein product: CASSEITGANTEAFF. The full variable domain, completed using reference TRBV2 and TRBJ1-1, is EPEVTQTPSHQVTQMGQEVILRCVPISNHLYFYWYRQILGQKVEFLVSFYNNEISEKSEIFDDQFSVERPDGSNFTLKIRSTKLEDSAMYFCASSEITGANTEAFFGQGTRLTVV.

The chain joins TRBV29-1 to TRBJ1-2; TRBD1 aligns across 9 bases. V shed 6 bases and J 8 bases; nucleotides not matched to a gene: 4. The CDR3 is made up of 11 amino acids. Germline assignment: CDR1 SQVTM and CDR2 ANQGSEA. CDR3 DNA: TGCAGCGTCGGGACAGGGCCCGGCTACACCTTC. Encoded protein: CSVGTGPGYTF.

V usage is TRBV27 and J usage is TRBJ2-6; maybe TRBD1 (7 bases). The length of the CDR3 is 17 residues. Germline CDR1 reads MNHEY; CDR2 reads SMNVEV (reference sequence). Trimming left V 3 bases short and J 0 bases short, with 12 bases between. CDR3 loop: CASSFLQGGSGANVLTF. CDR3 bases: TGTGCCAGCAGTTTCCTTCAGGGGGGCTCTGGGGCCAACGTCCTGACTTTC.